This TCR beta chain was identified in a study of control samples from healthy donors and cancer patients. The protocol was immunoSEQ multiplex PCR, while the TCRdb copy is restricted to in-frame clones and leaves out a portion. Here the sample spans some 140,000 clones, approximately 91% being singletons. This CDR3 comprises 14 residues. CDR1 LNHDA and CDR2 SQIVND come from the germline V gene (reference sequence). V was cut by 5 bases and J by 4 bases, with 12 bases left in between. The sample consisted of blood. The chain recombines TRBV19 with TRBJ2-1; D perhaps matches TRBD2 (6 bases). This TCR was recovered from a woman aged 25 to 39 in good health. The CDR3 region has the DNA TGTGCCAGTAGTTGGAGGGAGTGGTACAATGAGCAGTTCTTC. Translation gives CASSWREWYNEQFF.